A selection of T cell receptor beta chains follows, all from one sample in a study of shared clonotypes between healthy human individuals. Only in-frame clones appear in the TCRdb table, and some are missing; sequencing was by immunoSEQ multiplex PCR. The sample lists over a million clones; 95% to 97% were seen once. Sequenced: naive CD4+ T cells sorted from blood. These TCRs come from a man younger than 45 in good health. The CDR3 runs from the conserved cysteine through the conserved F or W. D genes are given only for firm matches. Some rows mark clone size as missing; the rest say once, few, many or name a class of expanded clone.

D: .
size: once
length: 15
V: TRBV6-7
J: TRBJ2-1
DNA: TGTGCCAGCACCTTTAGCGGAAATCCCTACAATGAGCAGTTCTTC
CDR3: CASTFSGNPYNEQFF

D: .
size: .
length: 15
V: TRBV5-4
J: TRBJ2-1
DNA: TGTGCCAGCAGCTTGGTTAGCGGCTCCTACAATGAGCAGTTCTTC
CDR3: CASSLVSGSYNEQFF

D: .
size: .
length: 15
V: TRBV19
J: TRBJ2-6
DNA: TGTGCCAGTAGTATTAGGGGGGCTGGGGCCAACGTCCTGACTTTC
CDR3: CASSIRGAGANVLTF

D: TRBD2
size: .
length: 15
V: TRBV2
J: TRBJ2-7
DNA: TGTGCCAGCAGTCCCCTTAGCGGGAGGATCTACGAGCAGTACTTC
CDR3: CASSPLSGRIYEQYF

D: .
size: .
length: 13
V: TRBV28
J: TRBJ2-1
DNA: TGTGCCAGCAGGCGAGGAGGTAACAGTGAGCAGTTCTTC
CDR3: CASRRGGNSEQFF

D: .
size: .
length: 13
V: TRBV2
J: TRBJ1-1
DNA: TGTGCCAGCAGTGAGCGGGGGAACACTGAAGCTTTCTTT
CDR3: CASSERGNTEAFF

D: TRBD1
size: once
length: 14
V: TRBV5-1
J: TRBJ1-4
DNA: TGCGCCAGCAGCGAAGGACAGGGGGCTCGGAAACTGTTTTTT
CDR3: CASSEGQGARKLFF

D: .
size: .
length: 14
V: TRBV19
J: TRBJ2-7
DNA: TGTGCCAGTGCGCAAAGAGCTAGAACCTACGAGCAGTACTTC
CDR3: CASAQRARTYEQYF

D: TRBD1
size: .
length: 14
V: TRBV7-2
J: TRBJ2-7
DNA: TGTGCCAGCAGCTTACAACAGGGGGCCTACGAGCAGTACTTC
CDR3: CASSLQQGAYEQYF

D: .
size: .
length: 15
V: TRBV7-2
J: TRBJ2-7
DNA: TGTGCCAGCAGCTTTACAGGGTTGGTCGCCTACGAGCAGTACTTC
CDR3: CASSFTGLVAYEQYF

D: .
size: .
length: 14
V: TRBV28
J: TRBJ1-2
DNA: TGTGCCAGCAGTTTGGTCCTCGGAAGCTATGGCTACACCTTC
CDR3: CASSLVLGSYGYTF

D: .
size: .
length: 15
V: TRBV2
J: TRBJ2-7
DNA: TGTGCCAGCAGTGAAAGTTTGGGAAGCTCCTACGAGCAGTACTTC
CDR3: CASSESLGSSYEQYF

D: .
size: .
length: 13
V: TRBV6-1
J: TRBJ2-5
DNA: TGTGCCAGCAGGGTAGCGGTTCAAGAGACCCAGTACTTC
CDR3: CASRVAVQETQYF

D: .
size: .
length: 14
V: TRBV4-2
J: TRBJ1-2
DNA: TGTGCCAGCAGCCAAGAGACTCAGGGCTATGGCTACACCTTC
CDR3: CASSQETQGYGYTF

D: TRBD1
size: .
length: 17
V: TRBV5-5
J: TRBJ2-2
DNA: TGTGCCAGCAGCCAGGGGACAGGGGTTCGGGGCACCGGGGAGCTGTTTTTT
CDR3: CASSQGTGVRGTGELFF

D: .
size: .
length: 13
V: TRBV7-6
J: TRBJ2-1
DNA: TGTGCCAGCATGCTTAAGTTCGGAGGTGAGCAGTTCTTC
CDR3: CASMLKFGGEQFF

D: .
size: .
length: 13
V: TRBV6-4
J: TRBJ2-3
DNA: TGTGCCAGCAGGGGCGGGAGCACAGATACGCAGTATTTT
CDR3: CASRGGSTDTQYF

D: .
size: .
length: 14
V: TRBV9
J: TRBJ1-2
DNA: TGTGCCAGCAGCGTACTAACCGCGTCGGATGGCTACACCTTC
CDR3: CASSVLTASDGYTF